This TCR beta chain was identified in a study of T cell responses to AZD1222 COVID-19 vaccine (TCRdb year 2021). For the study in its entirety: Because spike-specific TCR depth and breadth did not differ between the two schedules, AZD1222 recipients who got a second dose at roughly 4 weeks were pooled with those who got a second dose at roughly 12 weeks. A total of just over 230 trial participants underwent TCR sequencing, of whom around 210 had received two doses of AZD1222 and about 25 had received two doses of the MenACWY control vaccine. Trial participants were enrolled by age into 18-55, 56-69 and 70-plus year subgroups, with about 150, 28 and 57 TCR-sequenced participants respectively. What the research found in general, with its limitations: Participants were mostly white British and included more females than males, and it was suggested by the authors that clonal diversity may have been underestimated. Reportedly, close to half of the unique spike-specific TCRs recognized epitopes lying outside the regions that are mutated in the B.1.351 and B.1.1.7 variants. Conclusions about previously exposed vaccinees are limited because only a handful of AZD1222 recipients were SARS-CoV-2 seropositive at baseline. The whole spike protein was spanned by vaccine-associated CD4 TCRs, and dominant responses were seen in regions 160-218 and 743-854. Because no day 14 peak-response samples were available, repertoires were characterized only after the peak T cell response. Spike-specific TCR breadth and depth rose significantly after two AZD1222 doses compared with day 0 and with MenACWY recipients. In the small 56-69-year group, the increase in depth fell short of significance, most likely because of low power.

The label giving this sample's time point can be read as: baseline before first vaccination. Vaccinee samples were obtained from the UK trials COV001 and COV002, which included a single-blind randomized controlled phase 2/3 trial of AZD1222 (ChAdOx1 nCoV-19) in healthy adults. For TCRbeta chain sequencing, PBMC samples from trial participants were taken at day 0 and at day 28 after the second dose. The CDR3 regions of human TCRbeta chains were analyzed by immunosequencing. In the original analysis: TCRs in the repertoires were matched against a reference library of SARS-CoV-2-specific TCRs that had been generated with the MIRA antigen-specificity platform. Breadth was defined as the fraction of unique TCRs that were SARS-CoV-2-associated. Depth was defined as the fraction of total T cells that were SARS-CoV-2-associated. Using the MIRA data, every spike-specific TCR was mapped to the spike region that the TCR reacted to and assigned to either a CD4 or a CD8 class. Log10-transformed breadth and depth values were compared by one-way ANOVA with Sidak's multiple comparisons tests. TCRdb limited this immuneACCESS table to in-frame rearrangements with V and J called. A share of clones is missing; checked studies link under half to unresolved V genes, and the rest is unexplained. V and J calls and clone size follow that table, whereas D and trimming were derived from the DNA. For this sample the table gives more than 100,000 clones, of which nearly 90% were detected only once. The ten largest clones take up around 4.5% of the sample.

About this clone itself: The target of this receptor is not known. No base qualities exist here, and no much larger clone lies one base off it.

The germline V gene sets CDR1 to SGHRS and CDR2 to YFSETQ. Including the terminal cysteine and phenylalanine, the CDR3 comprises 17 residues. The only DNA kept is the CDR3, 51 bases in frame from the first base. Relative to germline, V is missing 3 bases and J is missing 7 bases, with 11 bases of the junction outside any gene match. The chain is encoded by TRBV5-1 joined to TRBJ2-1, with 12 bases in between that match TRBD2. The sequences come from peripheral blood, collected on day 0 of AZD1222 vaccination. The sequence came from an adult in good health. The DNA reads as follows: TGCGCCAGCAGCTCCCCTAGCGGGGGGGCCGCTAGGAATGAGCAGTTCTTC. The resulting protein is CASSSPSGGAARNEQFF.